This entry lists 21 T cell receptor beta chains sequenced from one sample in a study of cytomegalovirus exposure and HLA in healthy donors. Libraries were prepared by immunoSEQ multiplex PCR; TCRdb keeps only in-frame clonotypes and omits some of them. Seen here are more than 150,000 clones, 84% observed once, and the top ten hold more than 6.5%. The sample taken for sequencing was PBMCs. The source of these receptors is a man aged 18 to 35 in good health and CMV-seropositive.

The CDR3 region is CASSLNWVGPGELFF. DNA of the CDR3: TGTGCCAGCAGCTTAAATTGGGTGGGGCCCGGGGAGCTGTTTTTT. The chain carries TRBV7-2 and TRBJ2-2; TRBD1 might be the D (5 bases). The V gene's germline CDR1 is SGHTA and CDR2 FQGNSA. V lost 2 bases to trimming and J lost 6 bases, with 13 bases between them. This CDR3 has 15 amino acids.

The V gene is TRBV5-1, the J gene TRBJ2-2; 8 bases align to TRBD1. The CDR3 has 16 residues. From germline, CDR1 is SGHRS and CDR2 YFSETQ. V gave up 0 bases and J gave up 1 base; unmatched junction bases: 2. This CDR3 is CASSLVDRGNTGELFF. The CDR3 DNA follows: TGCGCCAGCAGCTTGGTTGACAGGGGGAACACCGGGGAGCTGTTTTTT.

This chain connects TRBV6-5 to TRBJ2-7, with D perhaps matching TRBD2 (6 bases). Trimming removed 2 bases from V and 3 bases from J, with 14 bases in between. Germline V gives CDR1 MNHEY, CDR2 SVGAGI. The CDR3 length is 15 residues. The CDR3, as DNA: TGTGCCAGCAGTTACAAGGGTAGCGGAGGCTACGAGCAGTACTTC. It is translated as CASSYKGSGGYEQYF.

CDR3 DNA sequence: TGTGCCAGTAGTCCCCTAGCGGGAGGGATCCAAGAGACCCAGTACTTC. Its protein product is CASSPLAGGIQETQYF. This chain connects TRBV19 to TRBJ2-5, with 12 bases aligning to TRBD2. The CDR3 is 16 amino acids. The germline V gene has CDR1 LNHDA and CDR2 SQIVND (reference sequence). The ends lost 5 bases at V and 1 base at J; junction bases unmatched: 5.

The V and J genes are TRBV4-3 and TRBJ2-3; 9 positions agree with TRBD2. The V gene's germline CDR1 is LGHNA and CDR2 YSLEER. This CDR3 region has 16 residues. Trimming cost V 0 bases and J 3 bases; bases outside gene matches: 4. CDR3 region: CASSQEGREGTDTQYF. CDR3 coding DNA: TGCGCCAGCAGCCAAGAGGGGCGGGAGGGGACAGATACGCAGTATTTT.

The CDR3 coding sequence is TGCGCCAGCAGCTTGTTAGCGGGTATAAACGAGCAGTACTTC. This gives the protein CASSLLAGINEQYF. This chain uses TRBV5-1 with TRBJ2-7; TRBD2 aligns across 7 bases. The V gene's germline CDR1 is SGHRS and CDR2 YFSETQ. J lost 5 bases, V lost 1 base, and 6 bases had no gene match. CDR3 length: 14 amino acids.

The V and J genes are TRBV20-1 and TRBJ2-7, with D uncertain. Trimming shortened V by 6 bases and J by 5 bases, and 11 bases separated the two germline ends. The CDR3 covers 11 residues. The germline V gene has CDR1 DFQATT and CDR2 SNEGSKA (reference sequence). The CDR3 region has the DNA TGCAGTGCCGATTTGACTCACGAGCAGTACTTC. Translated: CSADLTHEQYF.

This chain connects TRBV5-4 to TRBJ2-2, with D maybe TRBD2 (6 bases). The CDR3 consists of 16 residues. V was cut by 1 base and J by 0 bases, with 10 bases left in between. From germline, CDR1 is SGHNT and CDR2 YYREEE (reference sequence). The CDR3 region is CASSLNSGSNTGELFF. CDR3 nucleotide sequence: TGTGCCAGCAGCTTGAATAGCGGTTCGAACACCGGGGAGCTGTTTTTT.

V is TRBV28 and J is TRBJ2-7; 7 bases align to TRBD1. V shed 6 bases, J shed 1 base, and the junction held 9 bases outside the gene matches. Germline lookup yields CDR1 MDHEN and CDR2 SYDVKM. The CDR3 is made up of 15 amino acids. In nucleotides, the CDR3 is TGTGCCAGCAGCACTACAGGGGCTAGGTCCTACGAGCAGTACTTC. It is translated as CASSTTGARSYEQYF.

The chain joins TRBV27 to TRBJ2-6; the D gene is possibly TRBD1 (5 bases). Per germline, CDR1 MNHEY and CDR2 SMNVEV (reference sequence). The CDR3 is made up of 15 amino acids. With 2 bases removed from V and 4 bases from J, the gap between germline ends came to 9 bases. The CDR3 spells CASSLPGKGANVLTF. The CDR3 nucleotides are TGTGCCAGCAGTTTACCAGGGAAAGGGGCCAACGTCCTGACTTTC.

V and J are TRBV30 and TRBJ2-3; 7 bases line up with TRBD1. This CDR3 spans 13 amino acids. The V gene end was trimmed by 5 bases and the J gene end by 4 bases; junction bases not matched to a gene: 6. In germline, CDR1 is GTSNPN, CDR2 SVGIG (reference sequence). The CDR3 reads CAWLGDSSDTQYF. The CDR3 DNA follows: TGTGCCTGGCTGGGGGACAGTTCAGATACGCAGTATTTT. Full variable domain (outside the CDR3, taken from reference TRBV30 and TRBJ2-3): SQTIHQWPATLVQPVGSPLSLECTVEGTSNPNLYWYRQAAGRGLQLLFYSVGIGQISSEVPQNLSASRPQDRQFILSSKKLLLSDSGFYLCAWLGDSSDTQYFGPGTRLTVL.

The table lists this clone with a count of one. The rearrangement joins TRBV30 to TRBJ1-5, with D possibly matching TRBD1 (5 bases). There are 14 residues in the CDR3. V lost 2 bases, J lost 5 bases, and 13 bases lay in between. Germline CDR1 and CDR2: GTSNPN and SVGIG (reference sequence). The CDR3 DNA is TGTGCCTGGAGTCCGGCGGCGGGGGATCAGCCCCAGCATTTT. Its translation is CAWSPAAGDQPQHF.

This chain links TRBV7-3 with TRBJ2-1, with a possible D match to TRBD1 (8 bases). The CDR3 is 15 amino acids. CDR1 is SGHTA, CDR2 FQGTGA, per germline. V was shortened by 3 bases and J by 7 bases, with 16 bases between the two germline ends. For the CDR3, the DNA is TGTGCCAGCAGCTTCGGAGGGAGGGACAGGAATGAGCAGTTCTTC. This codes for CASSFGGRDRNEQFF.

This clone has more than one count but fewer than ten. The chain links TRBV5-5 to TRBJ2-2; D gene unclear. Germline V lookup: CDR1 SGHKS, CDR2 YYEKEE (reference sequence). The CDR3 runs 12 residues. V was trimmed by 4 bases and J by 7 bases, leaving 8 bases between them. CDR3 in amino acids: CASSPTVGELFF. CDR3 coding DNA: TGTGCCAGCAGCCCAACGGTCGGGGAGCTGTTTTTT.

This chain links TRBV30 with TRBJ2-1; TRBD2 matches at 8 bases. Germline CDR1 is GTSNPN and CDR2 is SVGIG (reference sequence). This CDR3 has 14 residues. The DNA for the CDR3 is TGTGCTTCCGGGGGGGAAGCGATCTACAATGAGCAGTTCTTC. This gives the protein CASGGEAIYNEQFF. Using reference TRBV30 and TRBJ2-1 for the parts outside the CDR3, the full variable domain is SQTIHQWPATLVQPVGSPLSLECTVEGTSNPNLYWYRQAAGRGLQLLFYSVGIGQISSEVPQNLSASRPQDRQFILSSKKLLLSDSGFYLCASGGEAIYNEQFFGPGTRLTVL.

The J gene is TRBJ1-1, the V gene TRBV28, with unresolved D. Germline values: CDR1 MDHEN, CDR2 SYDVKM. Trimming left V 3 bases short and J 4 bases short, with 9 bases between. The CDR3 spans 13 residues. CDR3: CASSFSGVTEAFF. CDR3 sequence (DNA): TGTGCCAGCAGTTTCTCGGGTGTCACTGAAGCTTTCTTT. The full variable domain, rest sourced from reference TRBV28 and TRBJ1-1, is DVKVTQSSRYLVKRTGEKVFLECVQDMDHENMFWYRQDPGLGLRLIYFSYDVKMKEKGDIPEGYSVSREKKERFSLILESASTNQTSMYLCASSFSGVTEAFFGQGTRLTVV.

The chain employs TRBV7-6 and TRBJ2-7, with unresolved D. Germline lookup yields CDR1 SGHVS and CDR2 FNYEAQ. CDR3 length equals 13 residues. With 1 base removed from V and 3 bases from J, the gap between germline ends came to 7 bases. The CDR3 here is CASSLGAGYEQYF. CDR3 sequence (DNA): TGTGCCAGCAGCTTAGGGGCTGGCTACGAGCAGTACTTC.

J is TRBJ2-1 and V is TRBV12-5; TRBD1 matches at 10 bases. This CDR3 is built from 15 residues. CDR1 is LGHNT, CDR2 FRNRAP, per germline. V was pared by 5 bases and J by 2 bases, with 3 bases of the junction left unmatched. CDR3 in amino acids: CASGKGQGAYNEQFF. The DNA for the CDR3 is TGTGCTAGTGGTAAAGGACAGGGGGCCTACAATGAGCAGTTCTTC.

This clone was observed once. The chain joins TRBV28 to TRBJ1-2; maybe TRBD1 (5 bases). The V end was cut by 6 bases, the J end by 7 bases, with 15 bases between. The germline V gene has CDR1 MDHEN and CDR2 SYDVKM. The CDR3 runs to 13 residues. Written as DNA, the CDR3 is TGTGCCAGCAGCCCACCAAACAGGCTTGGCTACACCTTC. Its protein is CASSPPNRLGYTF.

V gene TRBV5-1 combines with J gene TRBJ2-7; D gene ambiguous. Trimming removed 4 bases at V and 3 bases at J, with 14 bases between. The CDR3 length is 14 residues. The germline CDR1 and CDR2 sequences are SGHRS and YFSETQ. CDR3 coding DNA: TGCGCCAGCAGCCTGGGGTTAGCCATCTACGAGCAGTACTTC. Its protein is CASSLGLAIYEQYF. The entire variable domain, with the rest obtained from reference TRBV5-1 and TRBJ2-7, is as follows: KAGVTQTPRYLIKTRGQQVTLSCSPISGHRSVSWYQQTPGQGLQFLFEYFSETQRNKGNFPGRFSGRQFSNSRSEMNVSTLELGDSALYLCASSLGLAIYEQYFGPGTRLTVT.

The rearrangement uses TRBV18 and TRBJ2-3; 7 nucleotides align to TRBD1. Unmatched junction bases numbered 10, after V lost 1 base and J lost 0 bases. This CDR3 is built from 18 residues. The germline gives CDR1 KGHSH, CDR2 LQKENI. Here the CDR3 reads CASSPLGRGRTSTDTQYF. CDR3 in DNA: TGTGCCAGCTCACCACTTGGTAGGGGGCGCACTAGCACAGATACGCAGTATTTT.